This TCR beta chain emerged from a study of sequential checkpoint blockade in melanoma (dated by TCRdb to between 2018 and 2020). Broadly, across the study: Patients were randomized 1:1 to first-line nivolumab followed by ipilimumab (arm A) or ipilimumab followed by nivolumab (arm B). About four fifths of the matched tumor biopsy pairs taken before and after treatment were from the same lesion. For around 21 patients, matched tumor biopsies were obtained before treatment and at week 13, following single-agent nivolumab (arm A) or ipilimumab (arm B). Maintenance nivolumab came after each of the two trial sequences. DNA from about 90 melanoma tumor samples collected before treatment underwent TCRbeta immunosequencing.

To note about this clone: Its target antigen remains unknown. No much larger clonotype is one base removed from it; base qualities were not supplied.

The investigation overall reported the following: The response-prediction model combining TCR metrics and mutation burden needs validation in larger, independent patient cohorts. Within-arm analyses of tumor T-cell fraction were limited by small sample sizes and reduced statistical power. Clinical benefit was about 30 times more likely to be achieved by patients whose tumor T-cell fraction and clonality increased by week 13. PD-L1 staining and CD8+ T-cell counts correlated with tumor T-cell fraction and clonality, whereas mutational load did not. In the nivolumab-first arm (arm A), an association was found between pretreatment tumor TIL clonality and response (P = .04).

The CDR3 covers 14 residues, taking in both the cysteine and the phenylalanine. The retained sequence is limited to the CDR3, 42 bases, with the frame set at the first base. The germline V gene specifies SGHRS as CDR1 and YFSETQ as CDR2. Relative to germline, V is 0 bases shorter and J is 4 bases shorter, with 9 bases between their ends. The intended sense of this specimen's treatment or condition label: randomized to nivolumab then ipilimumab (arm A) or the reverse (arm B). None of the trial patients had been given prior DNA-damaging chemotherapy. Samples were obtained from patients with melanoma enrolled in CheckMate 064, a randomized, open-label phase II trial of sequential checkpoint blockade. Genomic DNA from formalin-fixed paraffin-embedded (FFPE) tissue samples served as the input for tumor TCR sequencing. The immunoSEQ Assay was used to immunosequence TCRbeta CDR3 regions from genomic DNA. Before high-throughput sequencing, genomic DNA was amplified using bias-controlled multiplex PCR. In the original analysis: To quantify the absolute abundance of each unique TCRbeta CDR3 region, the sequences were collapsed and filtered. Clonality, defined as 1 minus Pielou's evenness, was calculated using productive rearrangements only. To compute tumor T-cell fraction, TCRbeta template counts were normalized to usable DNA, with usable DNA estimated from several housekeeping genes. A previously published method was used to identify clones with significantly greater frequencies in on-treatment samples than in baseline samples. Not all clones reach the TCRdb copy of this immuneACCESS table, which keeps in-frame sequences only. Checked studies attribute under half of the gap to unresolved V genes and leave the rest unexplained. V, J and clone size are taken as reported in that table, and D and trimming were inferred from the DNA itself. The sample data list about 4,000 clones, and just under 20% of these were observed just once. Around 26% of the sample is taken by the ten largest.

Sequencing used tumor tissue (inferred from file names), obtained from a patient given nivolumab and ipilimumab in sequence. This sequence uses TRBV5-1 and TRBJ2-3, with a weak D call of TRBD1 (6 bases match). This TCR was recovered from a human donor with melanoma. In nucleotide form, the sequence is TGCGCCAGCAGCTTGGATGGGGGCCCAGATACGCAGTATTTT. Translation gives CASSLDGGPDTQYF.